The 14 T cell receptor beta chains below were found in one sample sequenced in a study of cytomegalovirus exposure and HLA in healthy donors. TCRdb's copy holds only in-frame clones and misses some; the assay was immunoSEQ multiplex PCR. The data contain about 360,000 clones, roughly 85% of them singletons. Sequenced: PBMCs. These TCRs come from a woman aged 18-29 years in good health and CMV-seronegative.

The chain recombines TRBV28 with TRBJ1-5; unclear D gene. Trimming left V 3 bases short and J 1 base short, with 7 bases between. The CDR3 totals 14 residues. Germline-derived CDR1 and CDR2 are MDHEN and SYDVKM. The CDR3 loop is CASSFTRSNQPQHF. CDR3 nucleotides: TGTGCCAGCAGTTTCACAAGAAGCAATCAGCCCCAGCATTTT.

A few counts support this clone. This chain joins TRBV6-5 and TRBJ1-4; 10 bases agree with TRBD1. The CDR3 is made up of 16 amino acids. The V and J ends lost 4 bases and 6 bases, in that order; junction bases with no gene match: 8. The germline gives CDR1 MNHEY, CDR2 SVGAGI. The CDR3 protein is CASSSQDGTGDEKLFF. CDR3 bases: TGTGCCAGCAGTTCTCAGGACGGGACAGGGGATGAAAAACTGTTTTTT.

The chain recombines TRBV28 with TRBJ2-1; TRBD1 agrees at 11 bases. The V and J ends lost 5 bases and 8 bases, in that order; junction bases with no gene match: 20. The CDR3 is made up of 19 amino acids. The germline V gene encodes CDR1 MDHEN and CDR2 SYDVKM. CDR3 nucleotide sequence: TGTGCCAGCAGTCAACGGACAGGGGGCCACCAAACCTTAGTCGATGAGCAGTTCTTC. As protein: CASSQRTGGHQTLVDEQFF. Based on the CDR3 plus reference TRBV28 and TRBJ2-1, the full variable domain is DVKVTQSSRYLVKRTGEKVFLECVQDMDHENMFWYRQDPGLGLRLIYFSYDVKMKEKGDIPEGYSVSREKKERFSLILESASTNQTSMYLCASSQRTGGHQTLVDEQFFGPGTRLTVL.

This clone was recorded only once. The gene calls are TRBV19 and TRBJ2-5; no firm D call. Germline assignment: CDR1 LNHDA and CDR2 SQIVND (reference sequence). Trimming took off 6 bases at V and 0 bases at J, with 14 bases between the two ends. CDR3 length: 15 residues. The CDR3 spells CASSQSLYNQETQYF. The CDR3 DNA is TGTGCCAGTAGCCAATCCCTTTACAACCAAGAGACCCAGTACTTC.

J is TRBJ2-7 and V is TRBV6-4; D is unclear. The CDR3 runs to 13 residues. CDR1 is MRHNA, CDR2 SNTAGT, per germline. The germline V and J ends were trimmed by 3 bases and 0 bases, with 6 bases remaining between them. The CDR3 nucleotides read TGTGCCAGCAGTGAAGCCCCCTCCTACGAGCAGTACTTC. It specifies CASSEAPSYEQYF.

This chain joins TRBV11-2 and TRBJ2-7, with TRBD2 matching over 8 bases. V shed 1 base and J 5 bases; nucleotides not matched to a gene: 7. Per the germline V gene, CDR1 is SGHAT and CDR2 is FQNNGV. The length of the CDR3 is 15 residues. CDR3 sequence: CASSLVLAVRDEQYF. DNA of the CDR3: TGTGCCAGCAGCTTAGTACTAGCGGTGCGGGACGAGCAGTACTTC.

The CDR3 bases are TGTGCCAGCAGCGTAGTGGCTAGCGGGGGATACAATGAGCAGTTCTTC. It translates to CASSVVASGGYNEQFF. This chain links TRBV9 with TRBJ2-1; TRBD2 matches 10 bases. This CDR3 comprises 16 residues. The junction had 4 bases not matched to a gene; V was cut back by 0 bases and J by 4 bases. Germline CDR1 reads SGDLS; CDR2 reads YYNGEE.

The CDR3 protein is CAWSVLAADTQYF. The CDR3 DNA is TGTGCCTGGAGTGTGCTAGCAGCAGATACGCAGTATTTT. The rearrangement links TRBV30 to TRBJ2-3; maybe TRBD2 (5 bases). Germline V CDR1 and CDR2: GTSNPN, SVGIG (reference sequence). V was trimmed by 0 bases and J by 4 bases, leaving 8 bases between them. The CDR3 totals 13 residues.

This clone was detected only a few times. Other DNA sequences in the sample encode the same CDR3. The chain uses TRBV27 and TRBJ1-1; tentative D call: TRBD1 (5 bases). This CDR3 is 13 amino acids long. V was clipped by 3 bases and J by 2 bases, with 7 bases between them. Germline values: CDR1 MNHEY, CDR2 SMNVEV (reference sequence). CDR3 in amino acids: CASSFGGNTEAFF. The CDR3 region has the DNA TGTGCCAGCAGTTTCGGGGGAAACACTGAAGCTTTCTTT.

This clone came up once. The chain employs TRBV4-1 and TRBJ2-7, with 8 bases fitting TRBD2. Germline CDR1 MGHRA, CDR2 YSYEKL. V gave up 1 base and J gave up 6 bases; unmatched junction bases: 11. This CDR3 is built from 16 residues. The CDR3 here is CASSQGAGTSTFEQYF. As DNA, the CDR3 is TGCGCCAGCAGCCAAGGGGCCGGGACTAGTACTTTCGAGCAGTACTTC.

The chain couples TRBV5-6 to TRBJ1-1, with D perhaps matching TRBD1 (5 bases). The V and J ends lost 0 bases and 1 base respectively, with 13 bases between them. Germline CDR1 is SGHDT and CDR2 is YYEEEE. This CDR3 comprises 16 residues. CDR3 coding DNA: TGTGCCAGCAGCTTGGTTACGGGGGTACAGAACACTGAAGCTTTCTTT. It codes for CASSLVTGVQNTEAFF. The whole variable domain, filled in from reference TRBV5-6 and TRBJ1-1, reads DAGVTQSPTHLIKTRGQQVTLRCSPKSGHDTVSWYQQALGQGPQFIFQYYEEEERQRGNFPDRFSGHQFPNYSSELNVNALLLGDSALYLCASSLVTGVQNTEAFFGQGTRLTVV.

The chain is built from TRBV9 and TRBJ2-7; D may be TRBD2 (5 bases). Looked up from germline, CDR1 is SGDLS and CDR2 is YYNGEE. The CDR3 runs to 15 residues. The ends were cut back, 3 bases at V and 0 bases at J, with 13 bases in the middle. As DNA, the CDR3 is TGTGCCAGCAGCGCGGGGATTTCGGGCTCCTACGAGCAGTACTTC. It codes for CASSAGISGSYEQYF.

Here the CDR3 DNA reads TGTGCCAGCAGTGTCCAGATTAACAATGAGCAGTTCTTC. Protein: CASSVQINNEQFF. The rearrangement links TRBV25-1 to TRBJ2-1; D not resolved. The CDR3 is 13 amino acids. V was trimmed by 4 bases and J by 5 bases, leaving 9 bases between them. CDR1 MGHDK and CDR2 SYGVNS come from the germline V gene.

The chain links TRBV6-5 to TRBJ1-5; 10 nucleotides line up with TRBD1. J lost 5 bases, V lost 6 bases, and 7 bases had no gene match. The CDR3 is 15 amino acids. Germline V gene lookup returns CDR1 MNHEY and CDR2 SVGAGI. In nucleotides, the CDR3 is TGTGCCAGCAGCCACTCCGGGACAGGGGATCAGCCCCAGCATTTT. It encodes CASSHSGTGDQPQHF.